Each of the 27 T cell receptor beta chains below was sequenced from the same sample in a study of patients and donors after allogeneic stem cell transplantation. TCRdb used MiXCR to reprocess the RT-PCR reads, holding one entry per CDR3 protein. Of some 880,000 distinct CDR3 sequences detected, roughly 18% appear once; the ten largest clones hold approximately 5.9%. Input material: blood, either unsorted or a sorted T cell fraction (not recorded which). The receptor set was obtained from a human donor who was either an allogeneic HSCT recipient or a stem cell or donor lymphocyte infusion donor (not recorded which). It is not recorded whose cells these are; they may come from a transplant donor.

This clonotype has just a few counts. The chain joins TRBV29-1 to TRBJ2-7; 8 bases line up with TRBD2. The germline gives CDR1 SQVTM, CDR2 ANQGSEA. The CDR3 totals 13 residues. J gave up 3 bases and V 6 bases, and 7 bases lay outside the gene matches. The CDR3 bases are TGCAGCGTCCTACTAGCGGAAAACTACGAGCAGTACTTC. Translated, it gives CSVLLAENYEQYF.

V is TRBV9 and J is TRBJ2-3; 9 nucleotides agree with TRBD2. The CDR3 spans 18 residues. CDR1 and CDR2 from the germline V gene are SGDLS and YYNGEE. Trimming took 3 bases from V and 2 from J; bases not matched to a gene: 13. This chain's CDR3 is CASSDEGGRALVTDTQYF. The CDR3 bases are TGTGCCAGCAGCGATGAGGGCGGGAGGGCCCTCGTCACAGATACGCAGTATTTT.

This clonotype was seen just once. The chain uses TRBV11-2 and TRBJ2-3; no firm D call. Germline assignment: CDR1 SGHAT and CDR2 FQNNGV. V lost 5 bases and J lost 2, with 11 bases in between. There are 14 residues in the CDR3. Written as DNA, the CDR3 is TGTGCCAGCAGCCCTTCCAGAATCACAGATACGCAGTATTTT. The encoded protein is CASSPSRITDTQYF.

V is TRBV6-1 and J is TRBJ2-3; 11 bases align to TRBD2. Germline values: CDR1 MNHNS, CDR2 SASEGT. V shed 5 bases and J 5 bases; nucleotides not matched to a gene: 9. CDR3 length equals 16 residues. The CDR3 DNA sequence: TGTGCCAGCAGTACCTCTAGCGGGAGGATCCTAGATACGCAGTATTTT. Translating gives CASSTSSGRILDTQYF.

In this sample, this clonotype turned up a few times. The V gene is TRBV7-8, the J gene TRBJ2-7, with 10 positions matching TRBD2. The germline gives CDR1 SGHVS, CDR2 FQNEAQ. V trimming: 0 bases; J trimming: 5 bases; junction bases outside the gene matches: 13. The CDR3 is made up of 18 amino acids. The CDR3 protein is CASSLARDSGRKTNEQYF. CDR3 in DNA: TGTGCCAGCAGCTTAGCTCGGGATAGCGGGAGGAAGACCAACGAGCAGTACTTC.

This clonotype has just a few counts. CDR3 DNA: TGCGCCAGCAGCCAAGAGGTGCCCAACACCGGGGAGCTGTTTTTT. Its translation: CASSQEVPNTGELFF. This rearrangement joins TRBV5-1 to TRBJ2-2; D call uncertain. The CDR3 is 15 amino acids. Trimming shortened V by 4 bases and J by 2 bases, and 12 bases separated the two germline ends. CDR1 is SGHRS and CDR2 is YFSETQ in the germline V gene.

This clonotype was picked up a small number of times. The rearrangement uses TRBV7-9 and TRBJ2-3, with D unclear. This CDR3 is built from 13 residues. CDR1 and CDR2 from the germline V gene are SEHNR and FQNEAQ (reference sequence). V lost 7 bases to trimming and J lost 0 bases, with 8 bases between them. The CDR3 coding sequence is TGTGCCAGCAATGGCCGGAGCACAGATACGCAGTATTTT. Translated, it gives CASNGRSTDTQYF.

The CDR3, as DNA: TGTGCCACCATTTGGGAAACTGAAGCTTTCTTT. This codes for CATIWETEAFF. The chain links TRBV15 to TRBJ1-1; D unclear. The germline gives CDR1 LNHNV, CDR2 YYDKDF (reference sequence). The CDR3 sequence is 11 residues long. V shed 7 bases and J shed 5 bases, with 8 bases lying between them.

Only a few counts were recorded for this clonotype. The genes are TRBV5-6 and TRBJ2-6; the D is unclear. V was cut by 0 bases and J by 8 bases, with 9 bases left in between. CDR3 length: 14 residues. Germline V gene data show CDR1 as SGHDT and CDR2 as YYEEEE. The CDR3 DNA follows: TGTGCCAGCAGCTTGGTACACGGTACCAACGTCCTGACTTTC. Protein: CASSLVHGTNVLTF.

The chain is built from TRBV20-1 and TRBJ2-3; 9 bases fit TRBD2. Germline V gene lookup returns CDR1 DFQATT and CDR2 SNEGSKA (reference sequence). This CDR3 region has 15 residues. V was pared by 4 bases and J by 7 bases, with 12 bases of the junction left unmatched. The DNA of the CDR3 is TGCAGTGCTAATACGCGGGGGGGCATGGTATATACGCAGTATTTT. It translates to CSANTRGGMVYTQYF.

The chain employs TRBV5-1 and TRBJ2-1; D is tentatively TRBD1 or TRBD2 (7 bases each). Germline V gene sequence: CDR1 SGHRS, CDR2 YFSETQ. The CDR3 is 15 residues long. The V and J ends lost 4 bases and 3 bases respectively, with 14 bases between them. The CDR3 DNA sequence: TGCGCCAGCAGCCCCAGGGGGAGGGACTACAATGAGCAGTTCTTC. It translates to CASSPRGRDYNEQFF.

The V gene is TRBV12-3 or TRBV12-4, the J gene TRBJ2-5; 14 bases match TRBD2. Trimming removed 2 bases from V and 3 bases from J; junction bases left unmatched: 8. The CDR3 runs 18 residues. CDR3 in DNA: TGTGCCAGCAGTTTATCCCGACTAGCGGGGGGGCTTAAAGAGACCCAGTACTTC. The encoded protein is CASSLSRLAGGLKETQYF.

This clonotype has more than one count but fewer than ten. The chain combines TRBV4-1 with TRBJ2-2; D call uncertain. V was clipped by 1 base and J by 0 bases, with 6 bases between them. This CDR3 is 15 amino acids long. Looked up from germline, CDR1 is MGHRA and CDR2 is YSYEKL. Here the CDR3 reads CASSQVTPNTGELFF. The CDR3 DNA reads as TGCGCCAGCAGCCAAGTCACCCCGAACACCGGGGAGCTGTTTTTT.

V gene TRBV12-3 or TRBV12-4 combines with J gene TRBJ2-1; the D call may be TRBD1 or TRBD2 (6 bases each). The V and J ends lost 9 bases and 5 bases respectively, with 20 bases between them. The CDR3 sequence is 15 residues long. The CDR3 sequence: CASPPEWGADNEQFF. Written as DNA, the CDR3 is TGTGCCAGTCCCCCGGAGTGGGGGGCCGACAATGAGCAGTTCTTC.

The chain recombines TRBV12-3 or TRBV12-4 with TRBJ2-2; the D gene is possibly TRBD2 (6 bases). Between the trimmed V and J ends, which lost 6 bases and 6 bases, there was a span of 17 bases. The CDR3 is made up of 15 amino acids. CDR3 nucleotide sequence: TGTGCCAGCAGGTCGCGGGGAAAGAGGCCCGGGGAGCTGTTTTTT. Translating gives CASRSRGKRPGELFF.

This clonotype came up a few times. The V and J genes are TRBV27 and TRBJ2-5; a weak D match, TRBD1 (5 bases). The CDR3 runs 17 residues. The V end was cut by 0 bases, the J end by 2 bases, with 16 bases between. CDR1 and CDR2 from the germline V gene are MNHEY and SMNVEV (reference sequence). CDR3 region: CASSLSRGPTSQETQYF. As DNA, the CDR3 is TGTGCCAGCAGTTTATCTAGGGGTCCGACATCGCAAGAGACCCAGTACTTC.

There are many counts of this clonotype. V is TRBV27 and J is TRBJ1-3; D not certain. The CDR3 spans 14 residues. V lost 4 bases to trimming and J lost 0 bases, with 7 bases between them. The germline V gene has CDR1 MNHEY and CDR2 SMNVEV (reference sequence). The CDR3 region is CASSYTSSGNTIYF. The CDR3 DNA sequence: TGTGCCAGCAGTTATACGTCCTCTGGAAACACCATATATTTT.

This clonotype has just a few counts. The rearrangement uses TRBV7-2 and TRBJ1-1; D might be TRBD1 (6 bases). Trimming left V 3 bases short and J 7 bases short, with 12 bases between. This CDR3 has 13 amino acids. Germline V gene data show CDR1 as SGHTA and CDR2 as FQGNSA. The CDR3 region is CASSFGQSYEAFF. CDR3 DNA: TGTGCCAGCAGCTTCGGACAGTCCTATGAAGCTTTCTTT.

This clonotype was detected a few times. This chain joins TRBV2 and TRBJ1-1; 7 nucleotides line up with TRBD1. This CDR3 is built from 15 residues. With 4 bases clipped from V and 1 base from J, the junction kept 6 bases outside the gene matches. The germline CDR1 and CDR2 sequences are SNHLY and FYNNEI. The CDR3 protein is CASSGGGTTNTEAFF. DNA of the CDR3: TGTGCCAGCAGTGGAGGGGGCACCACGAACACTGAAGCTTTCTTT. The full variable domain, completed using reference TRBV2 and TRBJ1-1, is EPEVTQTPSHQVTQMGQEVILRCVPISNHLYFYWYRQILGQKVEFLVSFYNNEISEKSEIFDDQFSVERPDGSNFTLKIRSTKLEDSAMYFCASSGGGTTNTEAFFGQGTRLTVV.

This clonotype occurred a few times. The gene calls are TRBV7-3 and TRBJ2-1, with 13 nucleotides matching TRBD2. Germline values: CDR1 SGHTA, CDR2 FQGTGA. J was trimmed by 5 bases and V by 5 bases; bases with no gene match: 9. CDR3 size: 17 residues. This CDR3 is CASSEGGLAGTDNEQFF. Here the CDR3 DNA reads TGTGCCAGCAGCGAGGGGGGACTAGCGGGAACAGACAATGAGCAGTTCTTC.

This chain connects TRBV6-1 to TRBJ2-7, with no clear D. The CDR3 runs 13 residues. V lost 5 bases and J lost 3, with 11 bases in between. Germline assignment: CDR1 MNHNS and CDR2 SASEGT. CDR3 region: CASSKGILYEQYF. DNA of the CDR3: TGTGCCAGCAGTAAAGGGATTCTCTACGAGCAGTACTTC.

This clonotype showed up just a few times. The rearrangement links TRBV4-1 to TRBJ2-7; D is unresolved. In germline, CDR1 is MGHRA, CDR2 YSYEKL. Trimming cost V 4 bases and J 6 bases, with 22 bases left between them. The CDR3 is made up of 16 amino acids. CDR3 sequence reads: CASSRIGPVTPGEQYF. For the CDR3, the DNA is TGCGCCAGCAGCCGGATAGGCCCCGTTACTCCTGGCGAGCAGTACTTC.

The chain links TRBV7-8 to TRBJ2-5; TRBD1 matches at 9 bases. This CDR3 has 15 residues. Germline V gives CDR1 SGHVS, CDR2 FQNEAQ. The trim removed 8 bases at V and 3 bases at J, leaving 10 bases unmatched. Written as DNA, the CDR3 is TGTGCCAGCGAGCGCCATGGGGACAGGGAAGAGACCCAGTACTTC. This translates into CASERHGDREETQYF.

The table lists this clonotype with a few counts. The chain employs TRBV11-3 and TRBJ2-4; D not resolved. Germline V gene sequence: CDR1 SGHNT, CDR2 YENEEA. Trimming cost V 0 bases and J 0 bases, with 9 bases left between them. There are 16 residues in the CDR3. This CDR3 is CASSLDPSIAKNIQYF. The DNA for the CDR3 is TGTGCCAGCAGCTTAGATCCGAGTATAGCCAAAAACATTCAGTACTTC.

This clonotype has a handful of counts. The CDR3 sequence: CASSPSPRGDYGYTF. For the CDR3, the DNA is TGTGCCAGCAGTCCCTCACCCAGGGGGGACTATGGCTACACCTTC. This chain uses TRBV6-1 with TRBJ1-2; 7 bases map to TRBD1. This CDR3 is built from 15 residues. Germline V gene lookup returns CDR1 MNHNS and CDR2 SASEGT. The trim removed 5 bases at V and 3 bases at J, leaving 9 bases unmatched.

The V and J genes are TRBV7-9 and TRBJ2-1, with 8 bases aligning to TRBD2. Germline values: CDR1 SEHNR, CDR2 FQNEAQ (reference sequence). The ends lost 5 bases at V and 7 bases at J; junction bases unmatched: 16. The CDR3 contains 17 residues. CDR3 nucleotide sequence: TGTGCCAGCAGCAATACCCGGGGGGGGGTAGGAGAAAATGAGCAGTTCTTC. Amino acids: CASSNTRGGVGENEQFF.

This clonotype was found a few times. V is TRBV7-8 and J is TRBJ1-5; TRBD1 might be the D (6 bases). Germline CDR1 and CDR2: SGHVS and FQNEAQ. Deletions cut 5 bases from V and 0 bases from J, with 20 bases between. The CDR3 is made up of 18 amino acids. In DNA, the CDR3 is TGTGCCAGCAGCGGGCGGACAGTCATGACTGATAGCAATCAGCCCCAGCATTTT. It translates to CASSGRTVMTDSNQPQHF.